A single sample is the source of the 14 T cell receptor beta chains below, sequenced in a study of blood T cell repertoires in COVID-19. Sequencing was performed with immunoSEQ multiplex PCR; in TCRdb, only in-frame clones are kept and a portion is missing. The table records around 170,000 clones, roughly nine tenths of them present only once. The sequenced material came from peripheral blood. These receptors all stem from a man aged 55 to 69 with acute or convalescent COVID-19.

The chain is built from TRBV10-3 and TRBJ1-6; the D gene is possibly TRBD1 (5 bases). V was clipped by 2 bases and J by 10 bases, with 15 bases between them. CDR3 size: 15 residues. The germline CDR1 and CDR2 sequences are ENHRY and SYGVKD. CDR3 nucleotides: TGTGCCATCAGTGAGGGGGACTCGAAGGTATCACCCCTCCACTTT. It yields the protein CAISEGDSKVSPLHF.

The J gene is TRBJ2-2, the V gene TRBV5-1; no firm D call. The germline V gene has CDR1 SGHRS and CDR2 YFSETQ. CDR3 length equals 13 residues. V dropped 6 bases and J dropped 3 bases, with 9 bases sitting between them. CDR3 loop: CASISRDTGELFF. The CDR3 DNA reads TGCGCCAGCATCTCCCGGGACACCGGGGAGCTGTTTTTT. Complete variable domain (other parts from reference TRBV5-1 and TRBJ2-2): KAGVTQTPRYLIKTRGQQVTLSCSPISGHRSVSWYQQTPGQGLQFLFEYFSETQRNKGNFPGRFSGRQFSNSRSEMNVSTLELGDSALYLCASISRDTGELFFGEGSRLTVL.

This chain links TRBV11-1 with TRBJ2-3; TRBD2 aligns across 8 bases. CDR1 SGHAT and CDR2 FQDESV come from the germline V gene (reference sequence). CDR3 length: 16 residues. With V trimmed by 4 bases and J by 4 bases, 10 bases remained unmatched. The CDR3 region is CASSSGSGGGADTQYF. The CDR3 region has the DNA TGTGCCAGCAGCTCGGGGAGCGGGGGAGGGGCAGATACGCAGTATTTT.

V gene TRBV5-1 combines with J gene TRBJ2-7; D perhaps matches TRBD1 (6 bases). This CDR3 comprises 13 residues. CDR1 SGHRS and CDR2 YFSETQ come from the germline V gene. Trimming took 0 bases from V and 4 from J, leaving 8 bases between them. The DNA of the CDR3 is TGCGCCAGCAGCTTGGTTAGGGGGTACGAGCAGTACTTC. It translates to CASSLVRGYEQYF.

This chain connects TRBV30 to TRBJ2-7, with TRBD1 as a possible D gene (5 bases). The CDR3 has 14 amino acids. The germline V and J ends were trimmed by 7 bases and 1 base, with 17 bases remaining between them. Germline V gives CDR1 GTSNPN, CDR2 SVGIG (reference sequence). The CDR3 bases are TGTGCCTCCCAGTTCAAGGGGCCGTCCTACGAGCAGTACTTC. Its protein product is CASQFKGPSYEQYF.

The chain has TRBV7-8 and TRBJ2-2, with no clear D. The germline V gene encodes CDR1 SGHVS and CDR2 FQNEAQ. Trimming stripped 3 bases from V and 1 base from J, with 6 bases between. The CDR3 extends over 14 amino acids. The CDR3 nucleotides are TGTGCCAGCAGCTTTGCGGTGAACACCGGGGAGCTGTTTTTT. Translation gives CASSFAVNTGELFF.

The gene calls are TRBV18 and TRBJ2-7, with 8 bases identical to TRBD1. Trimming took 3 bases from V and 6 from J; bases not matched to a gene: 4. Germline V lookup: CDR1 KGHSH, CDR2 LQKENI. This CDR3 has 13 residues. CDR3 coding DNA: TGTGCCAGCTCACCCCTACAGGGGGTCGAGCAGTACGTC. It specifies CASSPLQGVEQYV.

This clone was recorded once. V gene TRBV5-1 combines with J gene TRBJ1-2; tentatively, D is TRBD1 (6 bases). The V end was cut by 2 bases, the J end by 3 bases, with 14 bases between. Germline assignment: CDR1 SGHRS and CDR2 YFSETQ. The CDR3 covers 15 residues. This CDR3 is CASSLSRGPHYGYTF. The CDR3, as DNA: TGCGCCAGCAGCTTAAGCAGGGGCCCACACTATGGCTACACCTTC.

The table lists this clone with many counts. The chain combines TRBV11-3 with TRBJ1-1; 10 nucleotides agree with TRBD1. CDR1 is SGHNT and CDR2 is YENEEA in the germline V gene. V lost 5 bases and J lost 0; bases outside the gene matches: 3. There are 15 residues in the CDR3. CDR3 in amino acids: CASSRQGAMNTEAFF. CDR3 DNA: TGTGCCAGCAGCAGACAGGGGGCGATGAACACTGAAGCTTTCTTT.

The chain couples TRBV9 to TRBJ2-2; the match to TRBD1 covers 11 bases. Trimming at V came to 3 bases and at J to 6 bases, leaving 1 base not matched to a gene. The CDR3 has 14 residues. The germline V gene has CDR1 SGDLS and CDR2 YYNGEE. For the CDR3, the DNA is TGTGCCAGCAGCGGGGGACAGGGGGCCGGGGAGCTGTTTTTT. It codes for CASSGGQGAGELFF.

The CDR3 coding sequence is TGCAGCGTGGATAAGGGACTAGCCCCAGGCAATGAGCAGTTCTTC. It encodes CSVDKGLAPGNEQFF. The chain employs TRBV29-1 and TRBJ2-1; TRBD2 matches at 9 bases. V was clipped by 6 bases and J by 6 bases; unmatched bases: 12. The CDR3 length is 15 residues. Per the germline V gene, CDR1 is SQVTM and CDR2 is ANQGSEA.

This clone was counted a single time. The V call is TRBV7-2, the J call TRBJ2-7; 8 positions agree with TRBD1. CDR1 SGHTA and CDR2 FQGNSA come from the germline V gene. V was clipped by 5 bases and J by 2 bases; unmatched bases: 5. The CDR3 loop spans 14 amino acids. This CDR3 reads CASSPRGQAYEQYF. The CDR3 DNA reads TGTGCCAGCAGCCCCAGGGGGCAAGCCTACGAGCAGTACTTC.

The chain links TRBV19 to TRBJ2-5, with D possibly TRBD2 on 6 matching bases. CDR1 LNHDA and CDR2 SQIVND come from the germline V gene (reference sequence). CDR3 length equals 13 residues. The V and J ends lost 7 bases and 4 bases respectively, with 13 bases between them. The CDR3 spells CASKDSGGETQYF. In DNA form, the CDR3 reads TGTGCCAGTAAGGATTCCGGGGGAGAGACCCAGTACTTC.

The CDR3 here is CASSESRTGNYGYTF. The DNA of the CDR3 is TGTGCCAGCAGTGAATCCCGGACAGGGAACTATGGCTACACCTTC. The chain carries TRBV2 and TRBJ1-2, with TRBD1 matching over 8 bases. Germline trimming cut 2 bases from V and 2 bases from J; bases unmatched to any gene: 4. This CDR3 contains 15 residues. Per germline, CDR1 SNHLY and CDR2 FYNNEI.